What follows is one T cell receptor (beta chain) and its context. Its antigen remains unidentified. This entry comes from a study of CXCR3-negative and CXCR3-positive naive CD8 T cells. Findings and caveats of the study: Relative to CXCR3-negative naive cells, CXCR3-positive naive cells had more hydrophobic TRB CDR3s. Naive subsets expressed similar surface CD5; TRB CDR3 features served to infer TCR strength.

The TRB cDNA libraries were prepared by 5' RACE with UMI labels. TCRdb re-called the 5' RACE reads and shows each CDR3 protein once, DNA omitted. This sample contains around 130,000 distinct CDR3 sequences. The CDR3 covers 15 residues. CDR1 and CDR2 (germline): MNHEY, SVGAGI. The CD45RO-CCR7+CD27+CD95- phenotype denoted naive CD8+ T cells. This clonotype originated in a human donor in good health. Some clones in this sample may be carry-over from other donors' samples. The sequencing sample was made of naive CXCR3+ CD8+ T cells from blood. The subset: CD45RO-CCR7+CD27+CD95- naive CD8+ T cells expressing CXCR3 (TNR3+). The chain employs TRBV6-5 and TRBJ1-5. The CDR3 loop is CASSLSIGYNQPQHF.